This T cell receptor (beta chain) was identified in a study of T cell responses to AZD1222 COVID-19 vaccine. Study-level findings and limits: No repertoire was sampled before or during the peak T cell response, only after it.

The germline gives CDR1 WSHSY, CDR2 SAAADI. The ends were cut back, 4 bases at V and 4 bases at J, with 11 bases in the middle. This CDR3 has 14 amino acids. Sequencing used immunoSEQ multiplex PCR; TCRdb keeps in-frame clones, though not all of them. The sample includes roughly 99,000 clones, about nine tenths of them seen just once. Regarding this clone: The target antigen is unknown.

V usage is TRBV10-2 and J usage is TRBJ2-1; D not resolved. This specimen was peripheral blood, taken 28 days after the second AZD1222 dose. This clonotype originated in an adult who received the AZD1222 COVID-19 vaccine. CDR3 DNA sequence: TGCGCCAGCAGTGGGATATCAGATTACAATGAGCAGTTCTTC. Its protein product is CASSGISDYNEQFF.